A single sample gave rise to the 19 T cell receptor beta chains below, sequenced in a study of CD4 T cells in relation to SARS-CoV-2 and coronaviruses (dated by TCRdb to about 2021). The library was obtained by the immunoSEQ multiplex PCR assay. Imported from immuneACCESS, the table was reduced by TCRdb to in-frame sequences with V and J called. These copies leave out some clones; in studies compared against another copy, an unresolved V gene accounts for under half, and the cause of the remainder is not known. This sample lists under 15,000 clones; 69% were detected once. Roughly 8% of the sample is taken by the ten largest. These receptors are not linked to any known antigen. CD4+ T cells from unexposed donors were collected before the COVID-19 pandemic (2011-2018). After roughly 11 days of culture, CD4+ T cells were isolated with the EasySep CD4+ T cell isolation kit. Sequenced material: CD4+ T cells from PBMCs, cultured in vitro. Every receptor here comes from a human donor in good health.

The sample holds one count of this clone. J is TRBJ2-2 and V is TRBV12-5; possible D gene TRBD2, 6 bases. Germline V gives CDR1 LGHNT, CDR2 FRNRAP. Trimming stripped 5 bases from V and 0 bases from J, with 10 bases between. The CDR3 length is 15 residues. The CDR3 bases are TGTGCTAGTGGTCGGGACTCCGCGAACACCGGGGAGCTGTTTTTT. Protein product: CASGRDSANTGELFF.

The chain couples TRBV19 to TRBJ2-1; 8 bases are a match to TRBD2. Germline CDR1 is LNHDA and CDR2 is SQIVND (reference sequence). With V trimmed by 10 bases and J by 3 bases, 5 bases remained unmatched. The CDR3 contains 13 residues. The CDR3 sequence is CATTSDLYNEQFF. In nucleotides, the CDR3 is TGTGCCACGACTAGCGACCTCTACAATGAGCAGTTCTTC.

This clone was counted only a few times. J is TRBJ2-1 and V is TRBV3-1 (or the pseudogene TRBV3-2), with D possibly TRBD2 on 5 matching bases. The CDR3 has 15 residues. V dropped 2 bases and J dropped 10 bases, with 18 bases sitting between them. Germline V gene lookup returns CDR1 LGHDT and CDR2 YNNKEL (reference sequence). The CDR3 spells CASSQPNKAVAEQFF. Here the CDR3 DNA reads TGTGCCAGCAGCCAACCAAATAAAGCGGTAGCGGAGCAGTTCTTC.

This chain uses TRBV10-1 with TRBJ2-7, with 7 bases aligning to TRBD2. The ends lost 0 bases at V and 4 bases at J; junction bases unmatched: 6. Germline V gene data show CDR1 as WNHNN and CDR2 as SYGVQD (reference sequence). The CDR3 sequence is 15 residues long. The CDR3 region has the DNA TGCGCCAGCAGTGAGTCAGGGCTAGCGGATTACGAGCAGTACTTC. Protein: CASSESGLADYEQYF.

This chain uses TRBV7-9 with TRBJ2-2, with a possible D match to TRBD2 (5 bases). Germline CDR1 is SEHNR and CDR2 is FQNEAQ (reference sequence). This CDR3 comprises 15 residues. Trimming pared 5 bases from V and 1 base from J, leaving 11 bases between. The CDR3 is CASSPVGRNTGELFF. DNA of the CDR3: TGTGCCAGCAGCCCTGTGGGGAGGAACACCGGGGAGCTGTTTTTT.

The chain links TRBV5-1 to TRBJ1-1; 7 nucleotides align to TRBD1. The ends lost 1 base at V and 4 bases at J; junction bases unmatched: 13. This CDR3 comprises 17 residues. The germline V gene has CDR1 SGHRS and CDR2 YFSETQ. The CDR3 DNA reads TGCGCCAGCAGCTTGCGGCAGGGGGGGCAGGGTAGCACTGAAGCTTTCTTT. Translation gives CASSLRQGGQGSTEAFF.

The chain employs TRBV18 and TRBJ1-3; no clear D. V gave up 1 base and J gave up 0 bases, with 10 bases separating them. The CDR3 contains 16 residues. Germline V gene sequence: CDR1 KGHSH, CDR2 LQKENI. The CDR3 DNA follows: TGTGCCAGCTCACCACTGGAGGGAAGCTCTGGAAACACCATATATTTT. Encoded protein: CASSPLEGSSGNTIYF.

This clone has more than one count but fewer than ten. The chain couples TRBV6-2 or TRBV6-3 to TRBJ1-1, with D uncertain. Germline CDR1 is MNHEY and CDR2 is SVGEGT. This CDR3 is built from 14 residues. Trimming took 4 bases from V and 1 from J, leaving 10 bases between them. As DNA, the CDR3 is TGTGCCAGCAGTTCCGTTCCGGGGAACACTGAAGCTTTCTTT. Residues: CASSSVPGNTEAFF.

Notes on this clone: One end of the junction varies from germline; a read error may be responsible. This rearrangement joins TRBV27 to TRBJ2-3, with D tentatively TRBD1 (5 bases). CDR1 MNHEY and CDR2 SMNVEV come from the germline V gene (reference sequence). This CDR3 is built from 17 residues. Here the CDR3 reads CASSLPPGAGSTDTQCF. The DNA of the CDR3 is TGTGCCAGCAGTCTCCCCCCTGGGGCTGGCTCCACAGATACGCAGTGTTTT.

The chain links TRBV5-1 to TRBJ2-1; possible D gene TRBD2, 6 bases. Germline V gives CDR1 SGHRS, CDR2 YFSETQ. V was clipped by 2 bases and J by 0 bases, with 9 bases between them. This CDR3 has 15 residues. CDR3 sequence (DNA): TGCGCCAGCAGCTTAGGACTAACCTCCTACAATGAGCAGTTCTTC. As protein: CASSLGLTSYNEQFF.

This rearrangement joins TRBV24-1 to TRBJ1-4, with 10 positions matching TRBD1. Germline lookup yields CDR1 KGHDR and CDR2 SFDVKD. The V and J ends lost 2 bases and 10 bases, in that order; junction bases with no gene match: 6. CDR3 size: 15 residues. CDR3 DNA: TGTGCCACCAGTGATTCCGGGACAGGGGAGGGAAAACTGTTTTTT. It translates to CATSDSGTGEGKLFF.

This rearrangement joins TRBV5-1 to TRBJ2-1, with D uncertain. The ends were cut back, 4 bases at V and 14 bases at J, with 16 bases in the middle. The CDR3 runs 12 residues. Germline CDR1 and CDR2: SGHRS and YFSETQ. In DNA form, the CDR3 reads TGCGCCAGCAGCACAAGGCCGGGCTGGGAGTTCTTC. Its protein product is CASSTRPGWEFF.

The chain couples TRBV12-3 or TRBV12-4 to TRBJ2-5; a possible D gene is TRBD1 (6 bases). The CDR3 is made up of 13 amino acids. Trimming left V 7 bases short and J 1 base short, with 10 bases between. The CDR3, as DNA: TGTGCCAGCATGACAGGTTCCCAAGAGACCCAGTACTTC. Protein: CASMTGSQETQYF.

This clone came up a few times. This sequence joins TRBV5-1 and TRBJ2-7, with D maybe TRBD1 (5 bases). V was trimmed by 4 bases and J by 6 bases, leaving 11 bases between them. The V gene's germline CDR1 is SGHRS and CDR2 YFSETQ. This CDR3 has 12 amino acids. In nucleotides, the CDR3 is TGCGCCAGCAGCCCAGACAGTCGCGAGCAGTACTTC. It translates to CASSPDSREQYF.

Only a few counts were recorded for this clone. J is TRBJ2-1 and V is TRBV28; the match to TRBD1 covers 9 bases. The trim removed 3 bases at V and 7 bases at J, leaving 7 bases unmatched. The CDR3 sequence is 15 residues long. From germline, CDR1 is MDHEN and CDR2 SYDVKM. CDR3 amino acids: CASSLTGQGYNEQFF. The CDR3 DNA is TGTGCCAGCAGTTTGACGGGACAGGGCTATAATGAGCAGTTCTTC.

The chain couples TRBV3-1 (or the pseudogene TRBV3-2) to TRBJ1-5, with D unresolved. The germline V gene has CDR1 LGHDT and CDR2 YNNKEL (reference sequence). Trimming cost V 0 bases and J 7 bases, with 28 bases left between them. The CDR3 contains 20 residues. Written as DNA, the CDR3 is TGTGCCAGCAGCCAAGATCCGAGGTTTAGGTCGCAGAATAGAACCCAGCCCCAGCATTTT. Its translation: CASSQDPRFRSQNRTQPQHF.

In this sample, this clone turned up a few times. CDR3 DNA: TGTGCCAGCAGTTACCTGACAGGGAACTATGGCTACACCTTC. Translated, it gives CASSYLTGNYGYTF. J is TRBJ1-2 and V is TRBV6-5; 7 bases map to TRBD1. The germline gives CDR1 MNHEY, CDR2 SVGAGI. The trim removed 2 bases at V and 2 bases at J, leaving 2 bases unmatched. This CDR3 has 14 residues.

The rearrangement uses TRBV19 and TRBJ1-1; D ambiguous. The CDR3 consists of 13 residues. V was cut by 7 bases and J by 5 bases, with 14 bases left in between. Per germline, CDR1 LNHDA and CDR2 SQIVND (reference sequence). The CDR3 here is CASKYSTGTEAFF. The DNA of the CDR3 is TGTGCCAGTAAGTACAGCACGGGGACTGAAGCTTTCTTT. The full variable domain, completed using reference TRBV19 and TRBJ1-1, is DGGITQSPKYLFRKEGQNVTLSCEQNLNHDAMYWYRQDPGQGLRLIYYSQIVNDFQKGDIAEGYSVSREKKESFPLTVTSAQKNPTAFYLCASKYSTGTEAFFGQGTRLTVV.

J is TRBJ2-1 and V is TRBV11-2; D perhaps matches TRBD2 (5 bases). The V end was cut by 1 base, the J end by 8 bases, with 15 bases between. This CDR3 has 15 residues. Germline V gene data show CDR1 as SGHAT and CDR2 as FQNNGV. In nucleotides, the CDR3 is TGTGCCAGCAGCTTAGGTTACCCCGGGAAGGATGAGCAGTTCTTC. It specifies CASSLGYPGKDEQFF.